This TCR beta chain came from a study of T-cell memory formation after mild COVID-19. The CDR3 is made up of 14 amino acids. V lost 5 bases and J lost 5, with 15 bases in between. Constant-segment primers served in 5'RACE that generated TCR alpha and TCR beta cDNA libraries bearing sample barcodes and UMIs. One entry per CDR3 protein results from TCRdb running MiXCR on the 5' RACE reads. Among 400,000 or so distinct CDR3 sequences, 15% to 25% were seen once, and the ten largest hold 7.5% to 10%. This clonotype was recorded a few times. Its antigen is undetermined. General study findings and limits: Cross-reactive memory appears to have joined, as suggested by some responding clones showing up in pre-infection memory. Second-wave clones reaching peak frequency on day 37 lacked confirmed SARS-CoV-2 specificity. Clones that contracted clustered mainly in CM and EM if CD4+ and in EMRA if CD8+.

The receptor comes from an adult woman who had mild COVID-19 (a few samples of this study predate the infection). Cell type and time point are not known. The V call is TRBV12-3 or TRBV12-4, the J call TRBJ2-5; D may be TRBD1 (5 bases). The specimen was PBMCs or a T cell subset sorted from them (not recorded which). For the CDR3, the DNA is TGTGCCAGCAGTCTTCACGGAGCAGGGGAGACCCAGTACTTC. Residues: CASSLHGAGETQYF.